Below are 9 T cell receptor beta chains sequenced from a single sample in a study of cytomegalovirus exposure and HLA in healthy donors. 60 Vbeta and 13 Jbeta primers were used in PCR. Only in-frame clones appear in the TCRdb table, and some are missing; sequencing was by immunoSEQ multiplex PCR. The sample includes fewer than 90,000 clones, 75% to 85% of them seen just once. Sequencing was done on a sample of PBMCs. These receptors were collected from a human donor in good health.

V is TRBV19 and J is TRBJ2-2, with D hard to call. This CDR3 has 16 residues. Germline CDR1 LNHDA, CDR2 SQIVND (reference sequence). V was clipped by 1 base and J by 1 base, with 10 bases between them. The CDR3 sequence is CASSIVARLNTGELFF. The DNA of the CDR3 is TGTGCCAGTAGTATAGTAGCTAGATTGAACACCGGGGAGCTGTTTTTT.

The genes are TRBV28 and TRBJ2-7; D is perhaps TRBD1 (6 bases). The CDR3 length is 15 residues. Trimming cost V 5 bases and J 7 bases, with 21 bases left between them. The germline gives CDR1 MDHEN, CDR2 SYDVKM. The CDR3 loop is CASSPPRGNSGEQYF. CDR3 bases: TGTGCCAGCAGTCCTCCCAGGGGCAACTCCGGGGAGCAGTACTTC.

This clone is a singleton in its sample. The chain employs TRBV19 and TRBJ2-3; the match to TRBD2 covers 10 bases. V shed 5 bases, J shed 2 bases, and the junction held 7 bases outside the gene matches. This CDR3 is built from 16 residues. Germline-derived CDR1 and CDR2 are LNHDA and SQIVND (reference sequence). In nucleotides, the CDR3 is TGTGCCAGTAGTGTCCTAGCGGGGGCGGTCACAGATACGCAGTATTTT. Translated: CASSVLAGAVTDTQYF.

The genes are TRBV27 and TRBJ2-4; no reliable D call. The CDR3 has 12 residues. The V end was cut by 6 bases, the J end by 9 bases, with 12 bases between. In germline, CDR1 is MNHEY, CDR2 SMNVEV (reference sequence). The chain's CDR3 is CASSLGLGIQYF. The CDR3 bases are TGTGCCAGCAGCTTAGGGCTCGGCATTCAGTACTTC.

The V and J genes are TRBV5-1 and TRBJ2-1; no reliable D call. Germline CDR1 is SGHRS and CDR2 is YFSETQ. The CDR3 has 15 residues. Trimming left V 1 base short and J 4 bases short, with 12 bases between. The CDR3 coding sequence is TGCGCCAGCAGCTTGAATCCAGGATTATACAATGAGCAGTTCTTC. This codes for CASSLNPGLYNEQFF.

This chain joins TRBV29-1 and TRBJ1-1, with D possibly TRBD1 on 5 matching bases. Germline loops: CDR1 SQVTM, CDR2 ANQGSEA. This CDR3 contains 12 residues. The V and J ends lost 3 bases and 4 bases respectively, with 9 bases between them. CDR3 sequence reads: CSVDQGGTEAFF. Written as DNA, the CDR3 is TGCAGCGTTGATCAGGGTGGCACTGAAGCTTTCTTT.

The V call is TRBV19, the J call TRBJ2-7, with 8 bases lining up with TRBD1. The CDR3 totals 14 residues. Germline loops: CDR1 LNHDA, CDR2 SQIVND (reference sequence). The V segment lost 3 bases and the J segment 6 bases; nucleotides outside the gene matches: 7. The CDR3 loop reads CASSIGQGIVEQYF. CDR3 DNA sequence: TGTGCCAGTAGTATTGGACAGGGAATAGTCGAGCAGTACTTC.

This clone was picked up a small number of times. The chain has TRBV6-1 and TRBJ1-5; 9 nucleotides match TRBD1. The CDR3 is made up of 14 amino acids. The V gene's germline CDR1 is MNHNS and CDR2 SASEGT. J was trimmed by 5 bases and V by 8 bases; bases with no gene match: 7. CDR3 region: CASLRQGVYQPQHF. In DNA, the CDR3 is TGTGCCAGCCTGAGACAGGGGGTGTATCAGCCCCAGCATTTT.

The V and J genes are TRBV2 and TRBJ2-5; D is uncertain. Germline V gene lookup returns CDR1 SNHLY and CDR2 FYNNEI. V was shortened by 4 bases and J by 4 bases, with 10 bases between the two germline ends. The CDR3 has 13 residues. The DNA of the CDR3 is TGTGCCAGCAGTGTTAATAGTGGAGAGACCCAGTACTTC. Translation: CASSVNSGETQYF. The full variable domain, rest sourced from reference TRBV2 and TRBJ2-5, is EPEVTQTPSHQVTQMGQEVILRCVPISNHLYFYWYRQILGQKVEFLVSFYNNEISEKSEIFDDQFSVERPDGSNFTLKIRSTKLEDSAMYFCASSVNSGETQYFGPGTRLLVL.